A selection of T cell receptor beta chains follows, all from one sample in a study of blood T cell repertoires in COVID-19. The method was immunoSEQ multiplex PCR; TCRdb's version includes in-frame clones alone and lacks a portion of them. This table holds approximately 300,000 clones, about nine tenths found once. Sequences were obtained from peripheral blood. These receptors all stem from a woman in her 30s with COVID-19, enrolled during active disease. Each CDR3 is given with its conserved first and last residue. Fields, in order: J gene, D gene, clone size, V gene, CDR3 DNA, CDR3 protein. A D gene is named only where the DNA matches it firmly. The size of a clone is reported for some rows only, either as once, few or many, or as a class for expanded clones.

j_gene: TRBJ1-1; d_gene: NA; abundance: NA; v_gene: TRBV7-9; CDR3nt: TGTGCCAGCAACACTGGAGGGAAGGCTGAAGCTTTCTTT; CDR3aa: CASNTGGKAEAFF
j_gene: TRBJ2-3; d_gene: TRBD2; abundance: few; v_gene: TRBV4-3; CDR3nt: TGCGCCAGCAGCCAAGAGCTAGCGGGGGGTCCTAGCACAGATACGCAGTATTTT; CDR3aa: CASSQELAGGPSTDTQYF
j_gene: TRBJ1-2; d_gene: NA; abundance: NA; v_gene: TRBV2; CDR3nt: TGTGCCAGCAGTCCTTGGGCGGGATATGGCTACACCTTC; CDR3aa: CASSPWAGYGYTF
j_gene: TRBJ1-2; d_gene: TRBD1; abundance: NA; v_gene: TRBV5-1; CDR3nt: TGCGCCAGCAGCTTGATGAAACCGGGACAGGGGTATGGCTACACCTTC; CDR3aa: CASSLMKPGQGYGYTF
j_gene: TRBJ2-5; d_gene: NA; abundance: NA; v_gene: TRBV5-4; CDR3nt: TGTGCCAGCAGCTTGGACAGAGGGGAGACCCAGTACTTC; CDR3aa: CASSLDRGETQYF
j_gene: TRBJ1-2; d_gene: NA; abundance: NA; v_gene: TRBV4-2; CDR3nt: TGTGCCAGCAGCCAAGAGGGGCAGACAGCAGATGGCTACACCTTC; CDR3aa: CASSQEGQTADGYTF
j_gene: TRBJ2-5; d_gene: NA; abundance: NA; v_gene: TRBV10-3; CDR3nt: TGTGCCATCAGTGAGGCGGGTGAGGAAGAGACCCAGTACTTC; CDR3aa: CAISEAGEEETQYF
j_gene: TRBJ1-3; d_gene: NA; abundance: NA; v_gene: TRBV6-5; CDR3nt: TGTGCCACCCGACTCAGGGCTGGAAACACCATATATTTT; CDR3aa: CATRLRAGNTIYF
j_gene: TRBJ2-7; d_gene: NA; abundance: NA; v_gene: TRBV7-9; CDR3nt: TGTGCCAGCAGCTCCCGTGGGGCTGGCGAGCAGTACTTC; CDR3aa: CASSSRGAGEQYF
j_gene: TRBJ1-5; d_gene: TRBD1; abundance: once; v_gene: TRBV5-3; CDR3nt: TGTGCCAGAAGCAGAAAAACAGGGGGCGTTCTGTATCAGCCCCAGCATTTT; CDR3aa: CARSRKTGGVLYQPQHF
j_gene: TRBJ1-1; d_gene: TRBD1; abundance: NA; v_gene: TRBV7-9; CDR3nt: TGTGCCAGCAGCCACGGACAGGGACGAACTGAAGCTTTCTTT; CDR3aa: CASSHGQGRTEAFF
j_gene: TRBJ1-1; d_gene: TRBD1; abundance: NA; v_gene: TRBV4-1; CDR3nt: TGCGCCAGCAGCCGTACCGGGACAGGGGGCAGATTGAACACTGAAGCTTTCTTT; CDR3aa: CASSRTGTGGRLNTEAFF
j_gene: TRBJ1-2; d_gene: NA; abundance: NA; v_gene: TRBV5-4; CDR3nt: TGTGCCAGCAGCTTGGCCAATAACTATGGCTACACCTTC; CDR3aa: CASSLANNYGYTF
j_gene: TRBJ1-6; d_gene: NA; abundance: NA; v_gene: TRBV3-1/TRBV3-2; CDR3nt: TGTGCCAGCAGCCAAGAAGGGCGGGACCTACCGGATTCACCCCTCCACTTT; CDR3aa: CASSQEGRDLPDSPLHF
j_gene: TRBJ2-5; d_gene: TRBD2; abundance: NA; v_gene: TRBV11-3; CDR3nt: TGTGCCAGCAGCTTAGCTTCCTCGTGGCGGGGGAAGGGGGAGACCCAGTACTTC; CDR3aa: CASSLASSWRGKGETQYF
j_gene: TRBJ2-1; d_gene: NA; abundance: NA; v_gene: TRBV5-1; CDR3nt: TGCGCCAGCAGCTTTGGTACAGGGGGGGATGAGCAGTTCTTC; CDR3aa: CASSFGTGGDEQFF
j_gene: TRBJ2-5; d_gene: NA; abundance: NA; v_gene: TRBV5-4; CDR3nt: TGTGCCAGCGGCGGGGCCCGCGGGGAGACCCAGTACTTC; CDR3aa: CASGGARGETQYF
j_gene: TRBJ2-5; d_gene: TRBD2; abundance: NA; v_gene: TRBV7-2; CDR3nt: TGTGCCAGCAGCTCAAATGGGCTAGCGGGGGTAGGGACCCAGTACTTC; CDR3aa: CASSSNGLAGVGTQYF
j_gene: TRBJ2-6; d_gene: TRBD2; abundance: NA; v_gene: TRBV5-1; CDR3nt: TGCGCCAGCAGCCCGTGGACTAGCGGAATCTCTGGGGCCAACGTCCTGACTTTC; CDR3aa: CASSPWTSGISGANVLTF
j_gene: TRBJ1-4; d_gene: TRBD1; abundance: once; v_gene: TRBV4-2; CDR3nt: TGTGCCAGCAGCGGCCAGGGACAGGGGCGAGGGAAAAAACTGTTTTTT; CDR3aa: CASSGQGQGRGKKLFF
j_gene: TRBJ2-1; d_gene: TRBD1; abundance: once; v_gene: TRBV24-1; CDR3nt: TGTGCCACCAGTGATCAGGGGGCGGCCTACAATGAGCAGTTCTTC; CDR3aa: CATSDQGAAYNEQFF
j_gene: TRBJ1-1; d_gene: NA; abundance: NA; v_gene: TRBV15; CDR3nt: TGTGCCACCAGCATCCCCCCGTTCACTGAAGCTTTCTTT; CDR3aa: CATSIPPFTEAFF
j_gene: TRBJ1-1; d_gene: NA; abundance: NA; v_gene: TRBV19; CDR3nt: TGTGCCAGTAGTCCCGGAGCGAACACTGAAGCTTTCTTT; CDR3aa: CASSPGANTEAFF
j_gene: TRBJ1-5; d_gene: NA; abundance: NA; v_gene: TRBV7-8; CDR3nt: TGTGCCAGCAGCTTCCTTTCCGGGGTCCTGGGGAATCAGCCCCAGCATTTT; CDR3aa: CASSFLSGVLGNQPQHF
j_gene: TRBJ1-2; d_gene: NA; abundance: NA; v_gene: TRBV6-5; CDR3nt: TGTGCCAGCTGGGAGGGGGATTATGGCTACACCTTC; CDR3aa: CASWEGDYGYTF
j_gene: TRBJ1-6; d_gene: NA; abundance: NA; v_gene: TRBV5-5; CDR3nt: TGTGCCAGCAGCTTGGGGTCAGAAAATAATTCACCCCTCCACTTT; CDR3aa: CASSLGSENNSPLHF
j_gene: TRBJ2-2; d_gene: TRBD2; abundance: NA; v_gene: TRBV4-1; CDR3nt: TGCGCCAGCAGCCATTCTAGCGGGGGGGCCCTGAACACCGGGGAGCTGTTTTTT; CDR3aa: CASSHSSGGALNTGELFF
j_gene: TRBJ2-3; d_gene: NA; abundance: NA; v_gene: TRBV7-2; CDR3nt: TGTGCCAGCAGCTCCTGGGCCCTAGGGGGCACAGATACGCAGTATTTT; CDR3aa: CASSSWALGGTDTQYF
j_gene: TRBJ1-3; d_gene: NA; abundance: NA; v_gene: TRBV5-1; CDR3nt: TGCGCCAGCAGCTCACAGGGTTCCGCCTCTGGAAACACCATATATTTT; CDR3aa: CASSSQGSASGNTIYF
j_gene: TRBJ2-5; d_gene: TRBD2; abundance: NA; v_gene: TRBV7-8; CDR3nt: TGTGCCAGCAGCCCAAAAAGACTAGCGGTGAAAGAGACCCAGTACTTC; CDR3aa: CASSPKRLAVKETQYF